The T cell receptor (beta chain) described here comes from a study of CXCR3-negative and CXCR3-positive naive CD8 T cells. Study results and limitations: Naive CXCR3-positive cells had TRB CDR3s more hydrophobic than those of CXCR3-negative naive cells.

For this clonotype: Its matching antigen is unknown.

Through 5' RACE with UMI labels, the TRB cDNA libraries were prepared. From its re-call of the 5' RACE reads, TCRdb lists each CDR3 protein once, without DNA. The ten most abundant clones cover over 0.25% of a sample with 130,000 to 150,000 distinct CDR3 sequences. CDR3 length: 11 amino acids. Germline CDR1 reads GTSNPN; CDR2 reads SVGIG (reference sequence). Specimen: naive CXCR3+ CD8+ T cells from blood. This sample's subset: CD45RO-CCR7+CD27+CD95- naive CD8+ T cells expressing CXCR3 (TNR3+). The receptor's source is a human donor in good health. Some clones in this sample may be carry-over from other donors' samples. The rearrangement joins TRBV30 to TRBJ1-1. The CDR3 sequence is CAWSGEAEAFF.